This T cell receptor (beta chain) was sequenced for a study of shared clonotypes between healthy human individuals. Study-level points and caveats: Estimated richness was generally greater in naive than memory subsets. In having few donors, the study represented limited genetic and exposure-history diversity.

V was shortened by 3 bases and J by 5 bases, with 16 bases between the two germline ends. The CDR3 is 15 amino acids. The germline V gene encodes CDR1 SGHAT and CDR2 FQNNGV. This clone was observed a single time. Its cognate antigen is unknown. TCRdb keeps only in-frame clones here, not all; method: immunoSEQ multiplex PCR. The data show 2.3 million or so clones, more than 85% seen once. This receptor was identified in a man younger than 35 in good health. Some clones in this sample may be carry-over from other donors' samples. The sequenced sample consisted of naive CD4+ T cells from PBMCs. Subset given: CD45RA+ positively selected. The chain is built from TRBV11-2 and TRBJ1-2, with D unresolved. CDR3 in amino acids: CASSFRPEFRYGYTF. The CDR3, as DNA: TGTGCCAGCAGCTTTCGGCCGGAGTTCCGATATGGCTACACCTTC.